This T cell receptor beta chain is drawn from a study of blood T cell repertoires in COVID-19. The overall study: Both acute and convalescent COVID-19 samples were obtained from the United States, Italy and Spain.

Data came from immunoSEQ multiplex PCR; TCRdb stores just in-frame clones and leaves some out. The table shows 35,000 to 55,000 clones, with over 80% occurring only once. CDR1 and CDR2 (germline): SGDLS, YYNGEE. V trimming: 4 bases; J trimming: 6 bases; junction bases outside the gene matches: 9. CDR3 length equals 15 residues. Input material: peripheral blood. J is TRBJ2-3 and V is TRBV9; 9 bases agree with TRBD2. This TCR was recovered from a man in his 60s with active COVID-19. The CDR3 DNA follows: TGTGCCAGCAGCCCCCGCGCTAGCGGGGTGGATACGCAGTATTTT. Its translation: CASSPRASGVDTQYF.